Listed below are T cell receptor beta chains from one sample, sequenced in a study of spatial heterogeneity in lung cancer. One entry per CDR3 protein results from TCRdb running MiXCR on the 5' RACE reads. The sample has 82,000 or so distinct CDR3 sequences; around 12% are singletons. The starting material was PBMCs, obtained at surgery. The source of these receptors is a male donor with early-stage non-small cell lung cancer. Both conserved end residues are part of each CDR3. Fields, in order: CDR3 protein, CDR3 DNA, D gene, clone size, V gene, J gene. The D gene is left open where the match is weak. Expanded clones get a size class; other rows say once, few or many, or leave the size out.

CDR3aa: CASSLAARGAFF
CDR3nt: TGTGCCAGCAGCTTAGCCGCCAGGGGGGCTTTCTTT
d_gene: TRBD1
abundance: many
v_gene: TRBV7-9
j_gene: TRBJ1-1

CDR3aa: CASSLSVSRGTDTQYF
CDR3nt: TGTGCCAGCAGCTTGTCTGTCAGCCGGGGCACAGATACGCAGTATTTT
d_gene: -
abundance: many
v_gene: TRBV7-2
j_gene: TRBJ2-3

CDR3aa: CASSFLVTDTQYF
CDR3nt: TGTGCCAGCAGTTTTCTAGTCACAGATACGCAGTATTTT
d_gene: -
abundance: many
v_gene: TRBV12-3/TRBV12-4
j_gene: TRBJ2-3

CDR3aa: CSVRGSERSSYEQYF
CDR3nt: TGCAGCGTTCGGGGTTCCGAGAGAAGCTCCTACGAGCAGTACTTC
d_gene: -
abundance: -
v_gene: TRBV29-1
j_gene: TRBJ2-7

CDR3aa: CASSFQGSGEKLFF
CDR3nt: TGTGCCAGCAGCTTCCAGGGGAGTGGCGAAAAACTGTTTTTT
d_gene: -
abundance: -
v_gene: TRBV7-9
j_gene: TRBJ1-4

CDR3aa: CSAVGWEETQYF
CDR3nt: TGCAGTGCGGTCGGGTGGGAAGAGACCCAGTACTTC
d_gene: -
abundance: -
v_gene: TRBV20-1
j_gene: TRBJ2-5

CDR3aa: CASSLTSTGRGYTF
CDR3nt: TGTGCCAGCAGCCTTACCTCGACAGGGCGCGGCTACACCTTC
d_gene: TRBD1
abundance: many
v_gene: TRBV7-9
j_gene: TRBJ1-2

CDR3aa: CASINPGQGYGYTF
CDR3nt: TGTGCCAGTATCAACCCGGGACAAGGCTATGGCTACACCTTC
d_gene: -
abundance: few
v_gene: TRBV19
j_gene: TRBJ1-2

CDR3aa: CSARSFGTEAFF
CDR3nt: TGCAGTGCTAGGAGCTTCGGCACTGAAGCTTTCTTT
d_gene: -
abundance: many
v_gene: TRBV20-1
j_gene: TRBJ1-1

CDR3aa: CASSTRVDDYGYTF
CDR3nt: TGTGCCAGTAGTACCAGGGTAGACGACTATGGCTACACCTTC
d_gene: -
abundance: -
v_gene: TRBV19
j_gene: TRBJ1-2

CDR3aa: CASSDKTGGRYNSPLHF
CDR3nt: TGTGCCAGCAGCGACAAGACAGGGGGAAGATATAATTCACCCCTCCACTTT
d_gene: TRBD1
abundance: -
v_gene: TRBV5-6
j_gene: TRBJ1-6

CDR3aa: CSARDDRGPHYGYTF
CDR3nt: TGCAGTGCTAGGGATGACAGGGGGCCCCACTATGGCTACACCTTC
d_gene: TRBD1
abundance: -
v_gene: TRBV20-1
j_gene: TRBJ1-2

CDR3aa: CAGSGVGTDTQYF
CDR3nt: TGCGCGGGGAGCGGAGTGGGTACAGATACGCAGTATTTT
d_gene: -
abundance: few
v_gene: TRBV9
j_gene: TRBJ2-3

CDR3aa: CASVPGRLSYEQYF
CDR3nt: TGTGCTAGTGTTCCGGGACGACTCTCCTACGAGCAGTACTTC
d_gene: -
abundance: -
v_gene: TRBV12-5
j_gene: TRBJ2-7

CDR3aa: CASSFRGAGYTF
CDR3nt: TGTGCCAGCAGCTTTCGAGGGGCTGGCTACACCTTC
d_gene: -
abundance: many
v_gene: TRBV7-9
j_gene: TRBJ1-2

CDR3aa: CASSWGGEDYGYTF
CDR3nt: TGCGCCAGCAGCTGGGGCGGGGAGGACTATGGCTACACCTTC
d_gene: -
abundance: -
v_gene: TRBV5-1
j_gene: TRBJ1-2

CDR3aa: CASSYSRGWGEGAAQYF
CDR3nt: TGTGCCAGCAGTTACTCGAGGGGCTGGGGCGAAGGGGCGGCCCAGTACTTC
d_gene: -
abundance: many
v_gene: TRBV6-2/TRBV6-3
j_gene: TRBJ2-5

CDR3aa: CASSRLAGATDTQYF
CDR3nt: TGTGCCAGCTCTCGACTAGCGGGGGCCACAGATACGCAGTATTTT
d_gene: TRBD2
abundance: -
v_gene: TRBV2
j_gene: TRBJ2-3

CDR3aa: CATTAYRLAASYEQYF
CDR3nt: TGTGCCACCACCGCATACAGACTAGCAGCCTCCTACGAGCAGTACTTC
d_gene: TRBD2
abundance: few
v_gene: TRBV15
j_gene: TRBJ2-7

CDR3aa: CAWSMEPNQPQHF
CDR3nt: TGTGCCTGGAGTATGGAACCTAATCAGCCCCAGCATTTT
d_gene: -
abundance: -
v_gene: TRBV30
j_gene: TRBJ1-5

CDR3aa: CAISESGGTTTEAFF
CDR3nt: TGTGCCATCAGTGAGTCAGGGGGTACTACCACTGAAGCTTTCTTT
d_gene: -
abundance: -
v_gene: TRBV10-3
j_gene: TRBJ1-1

CDR3aa: CASSPPVGNAGELFF
CDR3nt: TGTGCCAGCTCACCACCAGTCGGGAACGCCGGGGAGCTGTTTTTT
d_gene: -
abundance: few
v_gene: TRBV18
j_gene: TRBJ2-2

CDR3aa: CASSMGWGFNTEAFF
CDR3nt: TGTGCCAGTAGTATGGGGTGGGGATTCAACACTGAAGCTTTCTTT
d_gene: -
abundance: few
v_gene: TRBV19
j_gene: TRBJ1-1

CDR3aa: CASSIHAGPGNQPQHF
CDR3nt: TGTGCCAGTAGTATTCACGCAGGGCCGGGCAATCAGCCCCAGCATTTT
d_gene: -
abundance: -
v_gene: TRBV19
j_gene: TRBJ1-5

CDR3aa: CASSPPSSRNHNEQFF
CDR3nt: TGTGCCAGCAGCCCTCCGTCCTCTCGGAACCACAATGAGCAGTTCTTC
d_gene: -
abundance: few
v_gene: TRBV3-1
j_gene: TRBJ2-1

CDR3aa: CSVQGAGKGYTF
CDR3nt: TGCAGCGTTCAGGGGGCAGGAAAAGGCTACACCTTC
d_gene: TRBD1
abundance: many
v_gene: TRBV29-1
j_gene: TRBJ1-2

CDR3aa: CATSGRGSSYNEQFF
CDR3nt: TGTGCCACCAGTGGGCGGGGGAGCTCCTACAATGAGCAGTTCTTC
d_gene: TRBD2
abundance: few
v_gene: TRBV24-1
j_gene: TRBJ2-1

CDR3aa: CASSHRDGREAFF
CDR3nt: TGCGCCAGCAGCCATAGGGACGGACGTGAAGCTTTCTTT
d_gene: -
abundance: few
v_gene: TRBV4-1
j_gene: TRBJ1-1